This T cell receptor (beta chain) was profiled in a study of blood T cell repertoires in COVID-19. Study-wide background: Collection of acute and convalescent COVID-19 samples took place in the United States, Italy and Spain.

Germline CDR1 is KGHSH and CDR2 is LQKENI. The CDR3 consists of 14 residues. Trimming took off 6 bases at V and 1 base at J, with 12 bases between the two ends. The study recruited people aged 18 to 89 years across approximately 25 US areas. Participants had their cohort set by participant-reported clinical history. Profiling relied on immunoSEQ multiplex PCR, and the TCRdb table lists in-frame clones only, not all of them. The sample consists of hundreds of thousands of clones, around 84% of them appearing once. The source is a man aged 25 to 40 with acute COVID-19. The chain combines TRBV18 with TRBJ2-5, with D possibly being TRBD1 (6 bases). Sequencing used PBMCs or T cells enriched from blood (not recorded which). The CDR3 DNA is TGTGCCAGCTCCCTGGACAGAGCCCAAGAGACCCAGTACTTC. Its protein is CASSLDRAQETQYF.